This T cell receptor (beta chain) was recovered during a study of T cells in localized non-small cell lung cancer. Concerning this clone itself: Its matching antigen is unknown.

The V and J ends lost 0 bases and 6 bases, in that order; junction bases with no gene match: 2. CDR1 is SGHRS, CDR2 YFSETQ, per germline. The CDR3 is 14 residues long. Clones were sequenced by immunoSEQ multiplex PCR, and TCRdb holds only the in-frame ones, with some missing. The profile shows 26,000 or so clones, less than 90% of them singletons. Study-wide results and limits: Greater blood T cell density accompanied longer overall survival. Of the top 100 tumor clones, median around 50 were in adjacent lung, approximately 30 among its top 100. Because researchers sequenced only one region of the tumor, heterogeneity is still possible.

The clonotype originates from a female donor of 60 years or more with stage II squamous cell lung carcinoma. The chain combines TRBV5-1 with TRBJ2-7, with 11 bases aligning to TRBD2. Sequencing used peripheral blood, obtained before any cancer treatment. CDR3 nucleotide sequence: TGCGCCAGCAGCTTGGACCTAGCGGGAGGCGAGCAGTACTTC. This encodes CASSLDLAGGEQYF.